The 19 T cell receptor beta chains below were found in one sample sequenced in a study of T-cell memory formation after mild COVID-19. A single record per CDR3 protein comes from TCRdb applying MiXCR to the 5' RACE reads. Of hundreds of thousands of distinct CDR3 sequences listed, more than 15% are singletons. Source material: PBMCs or a T cell subset sorted from them (not recorded which). These receptors were obtained from an adult woman who had mild COVID-19 (a few samples of this study predate the infection). Cell type and time point are not known.

The V gene is TRBV20-1, the J gene TRBJ2-5, with D possibly being TRBD1 or TRBD2 (5 bases each). CDR1 and CDR2 from the germline V gene are DFQATT and SNEGSKA (reference sequence). The length of the CDR3 is 12 residues. Trimming removed 6 bases at V and 9 bases at J, with 17 bases between. CDR3 amino acids: CSAPTGTGAQYF. CDR3 bases: TGCAGTGCCCCTACCGGGACCGGGGCCCAGTACTTC.

This clonotype was recorded a few times. This chain connects TRBV5-1 to TRBJ1-4, with TRBD1 matching over 8 bases. The length of the CDR3 is 17 residues. The germline gives CDR1 SGHRS, CDR2 YFSETQ. Trimming cost V 6 bases and J 5 bases; bases outside gene matches: 15. The CDR3 reads CASTVPDRAGGNEKLFF. CDR3 coding DNA: TGCGCCAGCACCGTTCCGGACAGGGCTGGCGGGAATGAAAAACTGTTTTTT.

This chain links TRBV18 with TRBJ2-7, with a possible D match to TRBD2 (6 bases). Germline V gives CDR1 KGHSH, CDR2 LQKENI. The CDR3 sequence is 17 residues long. V was trimmed by 5 bases and J by 3 bases, leaving 23 bases between them. This chain's CDR3 is CASSEYSLAVLYYEQYF. CDR3 coding DNA: TGTGCCAGCTCAGAGTATTCTTTAGCGGTACTTTACTACGAGCAGTACTTC.

This clonotype has only a few counts. The limits of the CDR3 on the DNA are not certain, so only TCRdb's listed CDR3 is given. V usage is TRBV7-2 and J usage is TRBJ2-1; no check of the table's D call, TRBD2, against the DNA was made. The CDR3 has 22 residues if both end residues are counted. Germline CDR1 SGHTA, CDR2 FQGNSA. The CDR3 loop is CASSLRLSGLAGGSRPGNEQFF.

This clonotype was seen only a few times. The gene calls are TRBV6-2 or TRBV6-3 and TRBJ2-1; weak D call: TRBD2 (6 bases). Deletions cut 5 bases from V and 6 bases from J, with 14 bases between. The CDR3 runs 14 residues. Germline CDR1 and CDR2: MNHEY and SVGEGT. CDR3 DNA: TGTGCCAGCAGTCAAATGCTAGCGAGCAATGAGCAGTTCTTC. Translation gives CASSQMLASNEQFF.

This chain links TRBV7-9 with TRBJ2-5; maybe TRBD1 (5 bases). CDR1 is SEHNR, CDR2 FQNEAQ, per germline (reference sequence). V lost 6 bases and J 1 base, leaving 9 bases between the germline ends. This CDR3 has 13 amino acids. CDR3: CASSLDIQETQYF. The CDR3 DNA is TGTGCCAGCAGTTTGGACATCCAAGAGACCCAGTACTTC.

The chain has TRBV12-3 or TRBV12-4 and TRBJ1-2; 9 bases are shared with TRBD1. The CDR3 sequence is 15 residues long. The V segment lost 3 bases and the J segment 4 bases; nucleotides outside the gene matches: 6. CDR3 in amino acids: CASSLTGGLLYGYTF. The DNA for the CDR3 is TGTGCCAGCAGTTTGACAGGGGGGTTGCTCTATGGCTACACCTTC.

This clonotype appeared a few times. Here the CDR3 reads CASSLRQNYTEAFF. Written as DNA, the CDR3 is TGTGCCAGCAGCTTAAGGCAGAACTACACTGAAGCTTTCTTT. This sequence joins TRBV7-9 and TRBJ1-1; D is unresolved. This CDR3 has 14 amino acids. Germline lookup yields CDR1 SEHNR and CDR2 FQNEAQ (reference sequence). V dropped 2 bases and J dropped 3 bases, with 10 bases sitting between them.

This clonotype was recorded a few times. This chain joins TRBV12-3 or TRBV12-4 and TRBJ1-2; no clear D gene. This CDR3 contains 15 residues. Trimming left V 2 bases short and J 0 bases short, with 10 bases between. CDR3 nucleotide sequence: TGTGCCAGCAGTTTAATTGCCAGAGCTAACTATGGCTACACCTTC. As protein: CASSLIARANYGYTF.

The gene calls are TRBV7-9 and TRBJ1-3, with no clear D. There are 15 residues in the CDR3. Trimming took 6 bases from V and 0 from J, leaving 12 bases between them. Germline loops: CDR1 SEHNR, CDR2 FQNEAQ (reference sequence). The CDR3 region is CASSSPFLSGNTIYF. CDR3 coding DNA: TGTGCCAGCAGTTCGCCCTTCCTCTCTGGAAACACCATATATTTT.

This chain joins TRBV9 and TRBJ1-5; 9 bases are a match to TRBD1. Germline trimming cut 4 bases from V and 5 bases from J; bases unmatched to any gene: 7. Germline values: CDR1 SGDLS, CDR2 YYNGEE. This CDR3 comprises 15 residues. The DNA for the CDR3 is TGTGCCAGCAGCACATCGGGACAGGGTTATCAGCCCCAGCATTTT. It encodes CASSTSGQGYQPQHF.

The V call is TRBV12-3 or TRBV12-4, the J call TRBJ2-1; 15 bases are a match to TRBD2. The V and J ends lost 6 bases and 9 bases, in that order; junction bases with no gene match: 6. The CDR3 totals 15 residues. The CDR3 nucleotides are TGTGCCAGCAGACCTGGGACTAGCGGGGGGAGTGAGCAGTTCTTC. Residues: CASRPGTSGGSEQFF.

V is TRBV11-2 and J is TRBJ2-1; tentatively, D is TRBD2 (5 bases). CDR3 size: 13 residues. The V gene lost 5 bases and the J gene lost 8 bases, with 13 bases spanning the gap. The V gene's germline CDR1 is SGHAT and CDR2 FQNNGV. CDR3 residues: CASSPEAGYEQFF. The CDR3 region has the DNA TGTGCCAGCAGCCCAGAGGCGGGCTATGAGCAGTTCTTC. Complete variable domain (other parts from reference TRBV11-2 and TRBJ2-1): EAGVAQSPRYKIIEKRQSVAFWCNPISGHATLYWYQQILGQGPKLLIQFQNNGVVDDSQLPKDRFSAERLKGVDSTLKIQPAKLEDSAVYLCASSPEAGYEQFFGPGTRLTVL.

The table lists this clonotype with a few counts. The V gene is TRBV4-3, the J gene TRBJ1-5; D uncertain. From germline, CDR1 is LGHNA and CDR2 YSLEER. Deletions cut 0 bases from V and 4 bases from J, with 4 bases between. The CDR3 spans 13 residues. The CDR3 is CASSQDTNQPQHF. The CDR3 coding sequence is TGCGCCAGCAGCCAAGACACTAATCAGCCCCAGCATTTT.

This sequence joins TRBV5-1 and TRBJ1-1; TRBD1 matches 8 bases. The junction had 14 bases not matched to a gene; V was cut back by 6 bases and J by 4 bases. CDR3 size: 16 residues. Looked up from germline, CDR1 is SGHRS and CDR2 is YFSETQ. CDR3 in DNA: TGCGCCAGCAAGGACGAAAAGGGACAGGTAATCACTGAAGCTTTCTTT. Its translation is CASKDEKGQVITEAFF.

This clonotype turned up a few times. The chain combines TRBV18 with TRBJ2-7, with D uncertain. The CDR3 length is 14 residues. V lost 3 bases and J 3 bases, leaving 12 bases between the germline ends. CDR1 KGHSH and CDR2 LQKENI come from the germline V gene. CDR3 nucleotide sequence: TGTGCCAGCTCACCGGCTATGCTCTACTACGAGCAGTACTTC. Translating it yields CASSPAMLYYEQYF.

The table lists this clonotype with many counts. The chain recombines TRBV5-8 with TRBJ1-1; no definite D call. V lost 0 bases and J lost 4, with 10 bases in between. Germline V gene sequence: CDR1 SGHTS, CDR2 YDEGEE. This CDR3 contains 14 residues. CDR3 in DNA: TGTGCCAGCAGCTTGGTAAATCGGGGCACTGAAGCTTTCTTT. Protein sequence: CASSLVNRGTEAFF.

This clonotype has at least ten counts. The chain joins TRBV12-3 or TRBV12-4 to TRBJ2-6; TRBD1 might be the D (5 bases). The ends were cut back, 6 bases at V and 4 bases at J, with 13 bases in the middle. The CDR3 spans 15 residues. CDR3 region: CASSLQASGANVLTF. The CDR3 nucleotides are TGTGCCAGCAGCTTACAGGCTTCCGGGGCCAACGTCCTGACTTTC.

The chain links TRBV5-1 to TRBJ2-5; 12 bases fit TRBD1. Germline CDR1 is SGHRS and CDR2 is YFSETQ. The V segment lost 0 bases and the J segment 4 bases; nucleotides outside the gene matches: 7. CDR3 length equals 17 residues. CDR3 nucleotide sequence: TGCGCCAGCAGCTTGGAATCGGGACAGGGGGCCGGAGAGACCCAGTACTTC. Protein sequence: CASSLESGQGAGETQYF.